The source of this T cell receptor (beta chain) is a study of blood T cell repertoires in COVID-19. Repertoires were generated with immunoSEQ multiplex PCR, while TCRdb's copy carries only in-frame clones and drops some. The table has almost 100,000 clones, around nine tenths seen once. The germline V gene has CDR1 SGHAT and CDR2 FQNNGV. Trimming cost V 6 bases and J 2 bases; bases outside gene matches: 7. The CDR3 extends over 14 amino acids. The chain joins TRBV11-2 to TRBJ2-7, with 7 positions matching TRBD2. The specimen was peripheral blood. This sequence was found in a man in his fifties or sixties with acute or convalescent COVID-19. CDR3 bases: TGTGCCAGCAGGGTTGGGGGGGTCCCCTACGAGCAGTACTTC. Translated, it gives CASRVGGVPYEQYF.